This entry concerns a single T cell receptor (beta chain). Its specificity is unknown. The sample originates from a study of shared clonotypes between healthy human individuals. The study's findings and limits: Deeper or shallower sequencing was expected to change how clonotypes are shared among donors. Naive CD4 clonotypes were shared across a handful of donors at roughly 5%.

The sorted-subset replicate PCRs were given 150 to 200 ng DNA, which is 30,000 or so T cell genomes. Profiling relied on immunoSEQ multiplex PCR, and the TCRdb table lists in-frame clones only, not all of them. The repertoire has under 1 million clones, 90% to 95% of them found once; the top ten carry around 24%. Naive CD8 cells comprised CD45RO-negative, CCR7-positively selected cells, excluding terminally differentiated effector memory CD45RA+ cells. Germline-derived CDR1 and CDR2 are SQVTM and ANQGSEA. V lost 6 bases and J lost 2, with 13 bases in between. This CDR3 region has 13 residues. The origin of this receptor is a man under 40 in good health. The source material was naive CD8+ T cells sorted from blood. This sequence joins TRBV29-1 and TRBJ1-2; D ambiguous. CDR3 coding DNA: TGCAGCGTACTGAAGGAGGAAAACTATGGCTACACCTTC. This sequence encodes CSVLKEENYGYTF. Looking up the rest from reference TRBV29-1 and TRBJ1-2 gives the full variable domain: SAVISQKPSRDICQRGTSLTIQCQVDSQVTMMFWYRQQPGQSLTLIATANQGSEATYESGFVIDKFPISRPNLTFSTLTVSNMSPEDSSIYLCSVLKEENYGYTFGSGTRLTVV.